This T cell receptor beta chain comes out of a study of shared clonotypes between healthy human individuals. Study-wide results and caveats: The represented genetic and exposure-history diversity was limited by the small number of donors.

There are 15 residues in the CDR3. Germline loops: CDR1 LGHNA, CDR2 YNFKEQ. V lost 0 bases to trimming and J lost 10 bases; unmatched junction nucleotides: 7. Libraries were prepared by immunoSEQ multiplex PCR; TCRdb keeps only in-frame clonotypes and omits some of them. The top ten hold under 15% of the sample, which has 530,000 or so clones, about 75% seen once. As regards this clone: As yet, its antigen is unknown.

The chain has TRBV4-2 and TRBJ2-1; TRBD2 aligns across 9 bases. The sequencing sample was made of PBMCs. The receptor's source is a woman in her 40s in good health. Some clones in this sample may be carry-over from other donors' samples. Written as DNA, the CDR3 is TGTGCCAGCAGCCAAGAATGGGCGAGCGGGAGGGAGCAGTTCTTC. Translation gives CASSQEWASGREQFF.